These T cell receptor beta chains were read from a single sample in a study of beta chain features in type 1 diabetes. Data came from immunoSEQ multiplex PCR; TCRdb stores just in-frame clones and leaves some out. The table lists roughly 280,000 clones, around 25% of them singletons. The sequenced material came from naive CD4+ T cells from blood. These receptors all stem from a woman in her 30s with type 1 diabetes. CDR3s include the opening cysteine and the closing phenylalanine or tryptophan. Fields, in order: clone size, V gene, D gene, J gene, CDR3 DNA, CDR3 protein. The D gene is left open where the match is weak. Some rows mark clone size as missing; the rest say once, few, many or name a class of expanded clone.

few	TRBV9	TRBD1	TRBJ2-5	TGTGCCAGCAGCTCCCGGACAGGACAAGAGACCCAGTACTTC	CASSSRTGQETQYF
.	TRBV2	.	TRBJ2-1	TGTGCCAGTGACGGACAGAGTTACAATGAGCAGTTCTTC	CASDGQSYNEQFF
.	TRBV30	TRBD1	TRBJ1-3	TGTGCCTGGGCCCGGACAGGGGAAAACACCATATATTTT	CAWARTGENTIYF
.	TRBV1	.	TRBJ2-7	TGCACCAGCAGCCAAGACGGTTCAGGGGGCGTCCCCGTCTCCTACGAGCAGTACTTC	CTSSQDGSGGVPVSYEQYF
few	TRBV4-1	TRBD1	TRBJ2-7	TGCGCCAGCAGCCAAGACTCCGGGACAGTCGACGAGCAGTACTTC	CASSQDSGTVDEQYF
once	TRBV30	.	TRBJ2-2	TGTGCCTGGAGTGTACACGCCCCCGGGGAGCTGTTTTTT	CAWSVHAPGELFF
few	TRBV27	TRBD1	TRBJ2-5	TGTGCCAGCAGTTTAAGCCGGACAGGGACCGAGACCCAGTACTTC	CASSLSRTGTETQYF
.	TRBV28	.	TRBJ1-2	TGTGCCAGCAGTTTGGGTCCTCCATGGGGCGACTATGGCTACACCTTC	CASSLGPPWGDYGYTF
.	TRBV5-1	.	TRBJ2-7	TGCGCCAGCAGCCCGGGGACTCTGTACAACGAGCAGTACTTC	CASSPGTLYNEQYF
few	TRBV7-9	TRBD2	TRBJ2-2	TGTGCCAGCAACGGACTAGCGGGACTCGGGGAGCTGTTTTTT	CASNGLAGLGELFF
few	TRBV19	.	TRBJ1-3	TGTGCCAGTAGTAGAGGACAGTTCGACTCTGGAAACACCATATATTTT	CASSRGQFDSGNTIYF
.	TRBV7-3	TRBD2	TRBJ2-1	TGTGCCAGCAGTCTAGCGGGGACCTACAATGAGCAGTTCTTC	CASSLAGTYNEQFF
.	TRBV19	.	TRBJ2-1	TGTGCCAGTAGTACTCCCCTGGCTGAGCAGTTCTTC	CASSTPLAEQFF
.	TRBV30	.	TRBJ1-1	TGTGCCTGGAGTGTACAGGCGAGGTTCCCTGAAGCTTTCTTT	CAWSVQARFPEAFF
.	TRBV5-6	.	TRBJ1-5	TGTGCCAGCAGCTTGGTAGGGGCCGGCAATCAGCCCCAGCATTTT	CASSLVGAGNQPQHF
.	TRBV25-1	.	TRBJ1-5	TGTGCCAGCAGTCCCATGGGGCTGCATAGTGGGCCCCAGCATTTT	CASSPMGLHSGPQHF
few	TRBV6-6	.	TRBJ2-7	TGTGCCACCGGCCGACTTGACGAGCAGTACTTC	CATGRLDEQYF
few	TRBV2	.	TRBJ2-2	TGTGCCAGCAGCCCAGGGGTAGCCGGGGAGCTGTTTTTT	CASSPGVAGELFF
.	TRBV18	.	TRBJ1-5	TGTGCCAGCTCACCTGACGAGCGGAATCAGCCCCAGCATTTT	CASSPDERNQPQHF
.	TRBV7-8	.	TRBJ1-5	TGTGCCAGCAGCTTAGGCAGGGTCCTAAATCAGCCCCAGCATTTT	CASSLGRVLNQPQHF
few	TRBV4-1	TRBD1	TRBJ2-7	TGCGCCAGCACCAGGGGGCTGGGGGCGGGCGAGCAGTACTTC	CASTRGLGAGEQYF
.	TRBV4-1	.	TRBJ1-5	TGCGCCAGCAGCTCAGGGGTGGGCCGGGGCAATCAGCCCCAGCATTTT	CASSSGVGRGNQPQHF
.	TRBV29-1	TRBD1	TRBJ1-2	TGCAGCGTAGGGGGCGCTTATGGCTACACCTTC	CSVGGAYGYTF
.	TRBV18	.	TRBJ1-1	TGTGCCAGCTCACGTCTCGGGGAAGGAGGCACTGAAGCTTTCTTT	CASSRLGEGGTEAFF
.	TRBV9	.	TRBJ1-1	TGTGCCAGCAGCGTAGATTTCGGTTTTACTGAAGCTTTCTTT	CASSVDFGFTEAFF
.	TRBV2	TRBD1	TRBJ1-5	TGTGCCAGCAGGGAGACAGGGATGAGGTCTCAGCCCCAGCATTTT	CASRETGMRSQPQHF
.	TRBV29-1	TRBD2	TRBJ2-2	TGCAGCGTCGCCGGGACTAGTATGGGCGGGGAGCTGTTTTTT	CSVAGTSMGGELFF
.	TRBV2	.	TRBJ1-1	TGTGCCAGCAGTTTGGGCAGGGGTGACACTGAAGCTTTCTTT	CASSLGRGDTEAFF
few	TRBV6-5	.	TRBJ1-5	TGTGCCAGCAGTTATGTCGCGGGGAGCAATCAGCCCCAGCATTTT	CASSYVAGSNQPQHF
.	TRBV6-1	.	TRBJ2-7	TGTGCCAGCATCCCGGGACAAGCCTACGAGCAGTACTTC	CASIPGQAYEQYF
.	TRBV28	TRBD2	TRBJ2-1	TGTGCCAGCAGGGGACTAGCGGGAAGAAGTGAGCAGTTCTTC	CASRGLAGRSEQFF
few	TRBV9	.	TRBJ1-2	TGTGCCAGCAGCGTTGCGGGGTACGGCTACACCTTC	CASSVAGYGYTF
.	TRBV29-1	TRBD1	TRBJ2-7	TGCAGCGCCGCCCCGGGACAGGGGGCACGCGAGCAGTACTTC	CSAAPGQGAREQYF
few	TRBV7-3	.	TRBJ1-2	TGTGCCAGCTCCCTATGGCAGGCGGGATCGTCTGGCGGCTACACCTTC	CASSLWQAGSSGGYTF
.	TRBV30	TRBD2	TRBJ2-1	TGTGCCTGGGACTCCGGGACTAGCGGGATGAGGCAGTTCTTC	CAWDSGTSGMRQFF
.	TRBV5-4	TRBD2	TRBJ2-5	TGTGCCAGCAGCTTGGCGGCGGGAGGGCCCCAAGAGACCCAGTACTTC	CASSLAAGGPQETQYF
.	TRBV7-7	.	TRBJ2-1	TGTGCTAGCAGCTTAGAGGCTAGCGCCAACAATGAGCAGTTCTTC	CASSLEASANNEQFF
.	TRBV7-3	.	TRBJ2-5	TGTGCCAGCAGCTACGCAGGGCAAGAGACCCAGTACTTC	CASSYAGQETQYF
.	TRBV5-1	TRBD1	TRBJ1-5	TGCGCCAGCAGCTTGGGACAGGGTAGGCCCCAGCATTTT	CASSLGQGRPQHF
.	TRBV28	.	TRBJ1-2	TGTGCCAGCAGTTTAGGTCAGGTCCTCTATGGCTACACCTTC	CASSLGQVLYGYTF
.	TRBV30	TRBD1	TRBJ1-1	TGTGCCTGGAGGTGGGGACAGGGCCTACACGTGAACACTGAAGCTTTCTTT	CAWRWGQGLHVNTEAFF
few	TRBV6-6	.	TRBJ1-5	TGTGCCAGCAGTTCCAGGGGTAACAGCAATCAGCCCCAGCATTTT	CASSSRGNSNQPQHF
.	TRBV18	.	TRBJ1-1	TGTGCCAGCTCACCGGAGGGGTACACTGAAGCTTTCTTT	CASSPEGYTEAFF
.	TRBV5-1	.	TRBJ2-3	TGCGCCAGCAGCTTGGTGACAAGCACTAGCACAGATACGCAGTATTTT	CASSLVTSTSTDTQYF
.	TRBV2	.	TRBJ2-3	TGTGCCAGCAGCTCTACAGATACGCAGTATTTT	CASSSTDTQYF
.	TRBV5-4	TRBD1	TRBJ1-1	TGTGCCAGCAGCTCCCGGGACAGGGGTGAGACTGAAGCTTTCTTT	CASSSRDRGETEAFF
few	TRBV28	.	TRBJ2-7	TGTGCCAGCAGCCGACTCGGGTACGAGCAGTACTTC	CASSRLGYEQYF